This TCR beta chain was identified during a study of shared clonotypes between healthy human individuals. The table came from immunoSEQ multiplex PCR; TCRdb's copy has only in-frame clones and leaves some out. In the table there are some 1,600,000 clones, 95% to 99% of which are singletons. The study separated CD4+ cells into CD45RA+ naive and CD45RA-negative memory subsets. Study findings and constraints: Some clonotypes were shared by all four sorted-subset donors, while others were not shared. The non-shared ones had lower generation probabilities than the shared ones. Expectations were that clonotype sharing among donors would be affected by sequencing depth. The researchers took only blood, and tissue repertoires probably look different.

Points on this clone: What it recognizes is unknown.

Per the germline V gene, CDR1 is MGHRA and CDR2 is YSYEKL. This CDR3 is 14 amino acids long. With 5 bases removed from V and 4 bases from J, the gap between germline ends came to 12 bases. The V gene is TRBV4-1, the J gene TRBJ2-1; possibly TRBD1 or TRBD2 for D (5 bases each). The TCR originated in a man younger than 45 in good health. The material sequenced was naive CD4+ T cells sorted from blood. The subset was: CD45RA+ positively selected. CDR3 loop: CASSSGTGYNEQFF. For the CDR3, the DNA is TGCGCCAGCAGCTCCGGGACCGGATACAATGAGCAGTTCTTC.